Sequencing of this T cell receptor beta chain was carried out in a study of cytomegalovirus exposure and HLA in healthy donors. General study results and limits: Reports indicated that the classifier achieved high specificity and sensitivity in diagnosing cytomegalovirus status. Analysis performed later showed TCR beta chains linked to HLA being more clonally expanded than equally common others. Associated with cytomegalovirus, according to the listing, were fewer than 200 TCR beta chains.

CDR3 size: 17 residues. J gave up 1 base and V 3 bases, and 8 bases lay outside the gene matches. Germline CDR1 and CDR2: KGHSH and LQKENI. The PCR employed 60 Vbeta primers together with 13 Jbeta primers. TCRdb's table, derived via immunoSEQ multiplex PCR, lists solely in-frame clones and lacks some. The table has fewer than 250,000 clones, approximately 77% seen once. Notes on this clone: Antigen specificity is unknown.

The sample consisted of PBMCs. V and J are TRBV18 and TRBJ2-7; 11 nucleotides line up with TRBD2. This clonotype originated in a middle-aged man in good health and CMV-seropositive. CDR3 bases: TGTGCCAGCTCACCTTATACCGGGACTAGCGGTTCCTACGAGCAGTACTTC. Translation: CASSPYTGTSGSYEQYF.